This is a list of T cell receptor beta chains from one sample in a study of OX40 agonist ivuxolimab in advanced cancers. Sequencing used immunoSEQ multiplex PCR; TCRdb keeps in-frame clones, though not all of them. The sample carries approximately 54,000 clones, 88% recorded once. The sample in question was CD4+ or CD8+ T cells sorted from blood, obtained in a trial of the OX40 agonist ivuxolimab. The receptors originated from an adult with an advanced solid tumor such as melanoma, head and neck, liver or kidney cancer. Both conserved end residues are part of each CDR3. D genes are given only for firm matches. Rows give clone size only sometimes, using once, few, many, or a class for an expanded clone.

CDR3aa | CDR3nt | abundance | j_gene | d_gene | v_gene
CASSIEAGFSGYTF | TGTGCCAGTAGTATAGAAGCAGGGTTTTCTGGCTACACCTTC | . | TRBJ1-2 | . | TRBV19
CASSENIDRVYGYTF | TGTGCCAGCAGTGAAAATATCGACAGAGTCTATGGCTACACCTTC | . | TRBJ1-2 | . | TRBV6-1
CASSPGLYNEQFF | TGTGCCAGCTCACCGGGGCTATACAATGAGCAGTTCTTC | . | TRBJ2-1 | . | TRBV18
CASSIAMGTEAFF | TGTGCCAGTAGTATAGCAATGGGCACTGAAGCTTTCTTT | . | TRBJ1-1 | . | TRBV19
CASSQGGPRGVTNEKLFF | TGTGCCAGCAGCCAAGGCGGGCCACGTGGAGTCACTAATGAAAAACTGTTTTTT | few | TRBJ1-4 | . | TRBV14
CASSLGTDGNQPQHF | TGCGCCAGCAGCTTGGGAACAGATGGCAATCAGCCCCAGCATTTT | . | TRBJ1-5 | . | TRBV5-1
CAVRAGPQTQETQYF | TGTGCCGTTCGGGCGGGACCACAAACACAAGAGACCCAGTACTTC | . | TRBJ2-5 | . | TRBV10-3
CASSSVRTASNQPQHF | TGTGCCAGTAGTTCGGTTCGGACGGCTAGCAATCAGCCCCAGCATTTT | . | TRBJ1-5 | . | TRBV19
CASRRTGQTDGYTF | TGCGCCAGCAGGAGGACAGGGCAGACTGATGGCTACACCTTC | . | TRBJ1-2 | TRBD1 | TRBV5-1
CAWGGYTF | TGTGCCTGGGGGGGCTACACCTTC | . | TRBJ1-2 | . | TRBV30
CASSVDRGSGNTIYF | TGTGCCAGCAGCGTAGACAGGGGCTCTGGAAACACCATATATTTT | . | TRBJ1-3 | TRBD1 | TRBV9
CASSQRKGRGKQPQHF | TGTGCCAGCAGCCAACGGAAGGGGCGCGGTAAACAGCCCCAGCATTTT | . | TRBJ1-5 | . | TRBV14
CSVESQDEQYF | TGCAGCGTCGAGAGCCAGGACGAGCAGTACTTC | . | TRBJ2-7 | . | TRBV29-1
CASSPGLNTEAFF | TGTGCCAGCTCACCGGGACTCAACACTGAAGCTTTCTTT | . | TRBJ1-1 | . | TRBV18
CASSEGRNYNSPLHF | TGCGCCAGCAGTGAGGGGAGAAACTATAATTCACCCCTCCACTTT | . | TRBJ1-6 | . | TRBV10-1
CASSRGTGSDQPQHF | TGTGCCAGCAGCAGGGGGACAGGGAGCGATCAGCCCCAGCATTTT | . | TRBJ1-5 | TRBD1 | TRBV5-4
CAWNLNSRNYGYTF | TGTGCCTGGAATCTGAACTCCCGGAACTATGGCTACACCTTC | . | TRBJ1-2 | . | TRBV30
CASSIAGVYNEQFF | TGTGCCAGTTCCATAGCGGGGGTCTACAATGAGCAGTTCTTC | . | TRBJ2-1 | TRBD2 | TRBV6-6
CASSDSSGNTIYF | TGTGCCAGCAGCGACAGCTCTGGAAACACCATATATTTT | once | TRBJ1-3 | . | TRBV11-3
CASSVLEGTPSGNTIYF | TGTGCCAGCAGCGTACTTGAAGGGACACCCTCTGGAAACACCATATATTTT | . | TRBJ1-3 | . | TRBV9
CASSVEGPYNEQFF | TGTGCCAGCAGCGTGGAGGGGCCTTACAATGAGCAGTTCTTC | . | TRBJ2-1 | . | TRBV9
CASSLSGGQPQHF | TGTGCCAGCAGTTTATCGGGGGGACAGCCCCAGCATTTT | . | TRBJ1-5 | . | TRBV27
CASTPRDTGIQYF | TGCGCCAGCACCCCACGGGACACCGGCATTCAGTACTTC | . | TRBJ2-4 | . | TRBV10-2
CASSLRTSGGSQETQYF | TGCGCCAGCAGCTTAAGGACTAGCGGGGGATCCCAAGAGACCCAGTACTTC | . | TRBJ2-5 | TRBD2 | TRBV5-1
CASSSVRGNEQFF | TGTGCTAGCAGCTCCGTCAGGGGAAATGAGCAGTTCTTC | . | TRBJ2-1 | . | TRBV7-7
CASRPWDSGPYSNQPQHF | TGTGCCAGCAGGCCGTGGGACAGTGGACCATATAGCAATCAGCCCCAGCATTTT | . | TRBJ1-5 | TRBD1 | TRBV2
CASSEGTGFGTQYF | TGTGCCAGCAGTGAGGGGACAGGGTTTGGGACCCAGTACTTC | . | TRBJ2-5 | TRBD1 | TRBV6-1
CASSANRQGTNTEAFF | TGTGCCAGCAGCGCGAACCGACAGGGGACCAACACTGAAGCTTTCTTT | . | TRBJ1-1 | TRBD1 | TRBV9
CASRAAAAGRLAYNEQFF | TGCGCCAGCAGGGCCGCGGCGGCGGGTCGACTAGCCTACAATGAGCAGTTCTTC | . | TRBJ2-1 | . | TRBV10-1
CASSLGFAPTGANVLTF | TGTGCCAGCAGCTTGGGCTTTGCGCCTACCGGGGCCAACGTCCTGACTTTC | . | TRBJ2-6 | . | TRBV5-8
CASSPGGSTGELFF | TGTGCTAGCAGCCCAGGGGGTAGCACCGGGGAGCTGTTTTTT | . | TRBJ2-2 | TRBD1 | TRBV7-7
CASMRGGTPLTGYTF | TGTGCCAGTATGAGGGGCGGGACACCCCTAACCGGCTACACCTTC | . | TRBJ1-2 | . | TRBV19
CASSTRGNEKLFF | TGTGCCAGCAGTACAAGGGGGAATGAAAAACTGTTTTTT | . | TRBJ1-4 | . | TRBV2
CASRSDRATYEQYF | TGTGCCAGTAGATCAGACAGGGCGACCTACGAGCAGTACTTC | . | TRBJ2-7 | TRBD1 | TRBV19
CASQGTDWGYTF | TGTGCCAGCCAAGGAACGGACTGGGGCTACACCTTC | . | TRBJ1-2 | . | TRBV2
CATSRDNRGRVGGNQPQHF | TGTGCCACCAGCAGAGATAACAGGGGGCGGGTTGGAGGCAATCAGCCCCAGCATTTT | . | TRBJ1-5 | TRBD1 | TRBV15
CASSPTGSVFEQYF | TGTGCCAGCTCACCAACAGGATCGGTCTTTGAGCAGTACTTC | . | TRBJ2-7 | . | TRBV18
CASSAGRGGYEQYF | TGTGCCAGCAGCGCCGGGAGGGGCGGCTACGAGCAGTACTTC | . | TRBJ2-7 | TRBD2 | TRBV9
CASSSPRGGTSYEQYF | TGTGCCAGCAGTTCACCCCGGGGAGGGACCTCCTACGAGCAGTACTTC | . | TRBJ2-7 | TRBD2 | TRBV6-5
CASSSERGGHNEQFF | TGCGCCAGCAGCTCTGAGCGGGGGGGCCATAATGAGCAGTTCTTC | . | TRBJ2-1 | TRBD2 | TRBV5-1
CASSVGRENSPLHF | TGTGCCAGCAGCGTAGGCAGGGAAAACTCACCCCTCCACTTT | . | TRBJ1-6 | . | TRBV9
CASSYAVQNTEAFF | TGTGCCAGCAGTTACGCGGTACAGAACACTGAAGCTTTCTTT | . | TRBJ1-1 | . | TRBV6-6
CASSKVGSAGNYGYTF | TGTGCCAGTAGTAAAGTTGGGTCCGCGGGTAACTATGGCTACACCTTC | . | TRBJ1-2 | . | TRBV19
CASSLAGTGGYEQYF | TGTGCCAGCAGTTTAGCCGGGACAGGGGGCTACGAGCAGTACTTC | . | TRBJ2-7 | TRBD1 | TRBV28
CASSEGTGGPEQYF | TGTGCCAGCAGTGAAGGGACAGGCGGACCCGAGCAGTACTTC | . | TRBJ2-7 | TRBD1 | TRBV6-1
CSVGGAGPGEQFF | TGCAGCGTTGGCGGGGCAGGGCCGGGTGAGCAGTTCTTC | once | TRBJ2-1 | . | TRBV29-1
CAIGRTGGHEQYF | TGTGCCATAGGACGGACAGGGGGCCACGAGCAGTACTTC | . | TRBJ2-7 | TRBD1 | TRBV28
CASSAPTPPDTQYF | TGTGCCAGCAGCGCCCCCACGCCCCCAGATACGCAGTATTTT | . | TRBJ2-3 | . | TRBV9
CASSLEGAAGELFF | TGCGCCAGCAGCTTGGAAGGGGCGGCCGGGGAGCTGTTTTTT | . | TRBJ2-2 | . | TRBV5-1
CSVEDPSSGNTIYF | TGCAGCGTTGAAGATCCTAGCTCTGGAAACACCATATATTTT | . | TRBJ1-3 | . | TRBV29-1
CAMSVGTSSYNEQFF | TGTGCCATGAGTGTTGGGACTAGCTCCTACAATGAGCAGTTCTTC | . | TRBJ2-1 | TRBD2 | TRBV10-3
CASTGGPGNYGYTF | TGTGCCAGCACAGGGGGCCCGGGGAACTATGGCTACACCTTC | once | TRBJ1-2 | TRBD1 | TRBV2
CASSLGQGNYGYTF | TGCGCCAGCAGCCTGGGACAGGGGAACTATGGCTACACCTTC | . | TRBJ1-2 | TRBD1 | TRBV5-1
CASSYGGGYTF | TGTGCCAGCAGTTACGGCGGTGGCTACACCTTC | . | TRBJ1-2 | . | TRBV6-1
CASSWGRGLSEAFF | TGTGCCAGCAGCTGGGGTCGGGGATTATCTGAAGCTTTCTTT | . | TRBJ1-1 | . | TRBV5-6
CASSYLGGNQPQHF | TGTGCCAGCAGTTACTTGGGGGGCAATCAGCCCCAGCATTTT | . | TRBJ1-5 | . | TRBV6-5
CASSPRGDLNTEAFF | TGTGCCAGCTCACCACGGGGTGATCTCAACACTGAAGCTTTCTTT | . | TRBJ1-1 | . | TRBV18
CASSLSGTDTPLHF | TGTGCCAGCAGCCTTTCCGGGACCGATACACCCCTCCACTTT | few | TRBJ1-6 | . | TRBV14